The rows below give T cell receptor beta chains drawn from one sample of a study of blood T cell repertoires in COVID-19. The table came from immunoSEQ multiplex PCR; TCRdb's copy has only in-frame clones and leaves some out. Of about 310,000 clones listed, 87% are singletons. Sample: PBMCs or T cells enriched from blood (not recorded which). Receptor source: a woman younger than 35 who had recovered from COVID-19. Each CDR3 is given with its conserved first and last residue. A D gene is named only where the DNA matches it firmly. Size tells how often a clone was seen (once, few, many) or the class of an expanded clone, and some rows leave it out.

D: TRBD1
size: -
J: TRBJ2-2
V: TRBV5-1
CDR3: CASSQDRVAGELFF
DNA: TGCGCCAGCAGCCAGGACAGGGTGGCCGGGGAGCTGTTTTTT

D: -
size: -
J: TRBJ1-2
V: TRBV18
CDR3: CASSPPSSQHGYTF
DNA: TGTGCCAGCTCACCACCGTCGTCACAGCATGGCTACACCTTC

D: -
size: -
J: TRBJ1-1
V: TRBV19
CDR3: CASSIVTSLNTEAFF
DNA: TGTGCCAGTAGTATAGTGACAAGTTTGAACACTGAAGCTTTCTTT

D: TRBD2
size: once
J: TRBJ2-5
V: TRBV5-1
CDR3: CASSLNLAGGHGETQYF
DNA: TGCGCCAGCAGCTTGAACCTAGCGGGGGGCCATGGGGAGACCCAGTACTTC

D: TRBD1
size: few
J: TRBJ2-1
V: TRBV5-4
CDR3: CASSSGQVSYNEQFF
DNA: TGTGCCAGCAGCTCGGGACAGGTCTCCTACAATGAGCAGTTCTTC

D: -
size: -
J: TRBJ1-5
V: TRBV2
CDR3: CASSEFTGRPPQHF
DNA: TGTGCCAGCAGTGAATTCACAGGAAGGCCGCCCCAGCATTTT

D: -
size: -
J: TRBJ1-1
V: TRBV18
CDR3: CASSRQGQNTEAFF
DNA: TGTGCCAGCTCACGCCAGGGACAGAACACTGAAGCTTTCTTT

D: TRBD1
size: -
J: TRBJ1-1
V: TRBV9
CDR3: CASSAQQGATEAFF
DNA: TGTGCCAGCAGCGCCCAACAGGGGGCCACTGAAGCTTTCTTT

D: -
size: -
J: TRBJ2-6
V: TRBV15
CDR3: CATSSRRQVLSGANVLTF
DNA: TGTGCCACCAGCAGTCGCCGACAGGTGCTCTCTGGGGCCAACGTCCTGACTTTC

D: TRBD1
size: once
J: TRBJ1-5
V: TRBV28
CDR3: CASSLDRGDSNQPQHF
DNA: TGTGCCAGCAGTCTGGACAGGGGCGATAGCAATCAGCCCCAGCATTTT

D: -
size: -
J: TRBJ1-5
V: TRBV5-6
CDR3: CASSTHRGVINQPQHF
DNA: TGTGCCAGCAGCACACATCGGGGGGTTATCAATCAGCCCCAGCATTTT

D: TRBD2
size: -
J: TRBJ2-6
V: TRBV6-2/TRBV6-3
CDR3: CASSYSYVAGGWRAGANVLTF
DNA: TGTGCCAGCAGTTACTCGTATGTTGCGGGGGGCTGGAGGGCTGGGGCCAACGTCCTGACTTTC

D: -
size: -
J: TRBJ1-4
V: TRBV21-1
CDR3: CASTDSKQASLEKLFF
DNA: TGTGCCAGCACCGATTCGAAACAGGCTTCCCTTGAAAAACTGTTTTTT

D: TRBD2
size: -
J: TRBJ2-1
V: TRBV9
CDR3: CASSSGTSGLYNEQFF
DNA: TGTGCCAGCAGCTCGGGTACTAGCGGATTATACAATGAGCAGTTCTTC

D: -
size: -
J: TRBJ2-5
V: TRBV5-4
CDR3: CASSLDSKETQYF
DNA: TGTGCCAGCAGCTTGGATAGCAAAGAGACCCAGTACTTC

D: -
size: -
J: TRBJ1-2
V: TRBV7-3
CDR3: CASSLWGNPEGNGYTF
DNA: TGTGCCAGCAGCTTATGGGGTAATCCGGAGGGGAATGGCTACACCTTC

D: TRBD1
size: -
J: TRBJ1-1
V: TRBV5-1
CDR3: CASSLGPQTGDTEAFF
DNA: TGCGCCAGCAGCTTGGGACCTCAAACAGGGGACACTGAAGCTTTCTTT

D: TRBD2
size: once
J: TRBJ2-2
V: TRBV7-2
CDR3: CASSGGAWNTGELFF
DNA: TGTGCCAGTAGCGGGGGGGCCTGGAACACCGGGGAGCTGTTTTTT

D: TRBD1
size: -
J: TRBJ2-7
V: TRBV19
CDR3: CASSIVPTGGGYEQYF
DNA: TGTGCCAGTAGTATAGTACCGACAGGGGGCGGCTACGAGCAGTACTTC

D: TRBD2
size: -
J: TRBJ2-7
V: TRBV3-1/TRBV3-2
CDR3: CASSQDAGGSYEQYF
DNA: TGTGCCAGCAGCCAAGATGCGGGGGGCTCCTACGAGCAGTACTTC

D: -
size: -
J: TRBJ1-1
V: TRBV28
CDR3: CASSSTGHIVNTEAFF
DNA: TGTGCCAGCAGTTCGACAGGTCACATCGTGAACACTGAAGCTTTCTTT

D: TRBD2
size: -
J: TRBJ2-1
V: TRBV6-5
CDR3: CASSWGDYYNEQFF
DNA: TGTGCCAGCAGCTGGGGGGACTACTACAATGAGCAGTTCTTC

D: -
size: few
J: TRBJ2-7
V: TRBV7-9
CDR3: CASSPQGGADEQYF
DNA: TGTGCCAGCAGCCCACAGGGAGGGGCCGACGAGCAGTACTTC

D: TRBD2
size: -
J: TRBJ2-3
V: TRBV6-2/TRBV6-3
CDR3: CASSLPTSGTSTDTQYF
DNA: TGTGCCAGCAGCCTACCGACTAGCGGTACTAGCACAGATACGCAGTATTTT

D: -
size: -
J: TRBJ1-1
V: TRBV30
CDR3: CAWAMNTEAFF
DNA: TGTGCCTGGGCCATGAACACTGAAGCTTTCTTT

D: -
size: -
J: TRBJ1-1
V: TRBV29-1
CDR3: CSVLIQGNTEAFF
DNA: TGCAGCGTTCTTATACAGGGGAACACTGAAGCTTTCTTT

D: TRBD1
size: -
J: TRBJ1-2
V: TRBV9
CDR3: CASSVRQGQGYTF
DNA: TGTGCCAGCAGCGTACGACAGGGGCAGGGCTACACCTTC

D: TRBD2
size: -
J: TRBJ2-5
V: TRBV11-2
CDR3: CASSLAPGAPGLGWTQYF
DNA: TGTGCCAGCAGCTTAGCGCCGGGGGCACCGGGACTAGGATGGACCCAGTACTTC

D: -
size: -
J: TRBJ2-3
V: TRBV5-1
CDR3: CASSSGDHTSTDTQYF
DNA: TGCGCCAGCAGCTCGGGGGACCATACGAGCACAGATACGCAGTATTTT

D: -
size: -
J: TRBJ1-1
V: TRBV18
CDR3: CASSPSGRGMITEAFF
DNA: TGTGCCAGCTCACCTAGCGGTCGTGGTATGATCACTGAAGCTTTCTTT

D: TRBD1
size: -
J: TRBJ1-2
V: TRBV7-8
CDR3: CASSRGTGNYGYTF
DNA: TGTGCCAGCAGCCGTGGGACAGGGAACTATGGCTACACCTTC

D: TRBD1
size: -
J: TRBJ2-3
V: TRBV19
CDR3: CASINRGTDTQYF
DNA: TGTGCCAGTATTAACAGGGGTACAGATACGCAGTATTTT

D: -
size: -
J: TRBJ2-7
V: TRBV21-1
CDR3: CASRLRQALGEQYF
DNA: TGTGCCAGCAGGTTGAGACAGGCCCTGGGCGAGCAGTACTTC

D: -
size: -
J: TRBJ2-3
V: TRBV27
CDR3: CASSFLGGTDTQYF
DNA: TGTGCCAGCAGTTTCCTAGGAGGCACAGATACGCAGTATTTT

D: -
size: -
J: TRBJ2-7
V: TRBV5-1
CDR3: CASSLTGTYEQYF
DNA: TGCGCCAGCAGCTTGACAGGGACCTACGAGCAGTACTTC

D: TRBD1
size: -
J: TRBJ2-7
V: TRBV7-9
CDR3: CASSPRDRFSYEQYF
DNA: TGTGCCAGCAGCCCCCGGGACAGGTTCTCCTACGAGCAGTACTTC

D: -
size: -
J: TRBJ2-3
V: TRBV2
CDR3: CASLLRGDTQYF
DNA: TGTGCCAGCCTGTTAAGGGGAGATACGCAGTATTTT

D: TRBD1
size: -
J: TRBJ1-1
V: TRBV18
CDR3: CASTTGAEAFF
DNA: TGTGCCAGCACGACAGGGGCTGAAGCTTTCTTT

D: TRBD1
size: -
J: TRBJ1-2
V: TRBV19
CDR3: CASSYGTAIYGYTF
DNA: TGTGCCAGTAGTTACGGGACAGCGATATATGGCTACACCTTC

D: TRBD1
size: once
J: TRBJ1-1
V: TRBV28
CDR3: CASIQRTGNTEAFF
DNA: TGTGCCAGCATCCAGCGGACAGGGAACACTGAAGCTTTCTTT

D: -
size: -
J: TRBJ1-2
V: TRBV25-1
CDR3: CASSERYGYTF
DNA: TGTGCCAGCAGTGAACGGTACGGCTACACCTTC

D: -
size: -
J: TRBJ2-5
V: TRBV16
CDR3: CASSQSWTPQETQYF
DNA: TGTGCCAGCAGCCAATCTTGGACACCTCAAGAGACCCAGTACTTC

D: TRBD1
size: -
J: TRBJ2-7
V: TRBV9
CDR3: CASSDEDRAYEQYF
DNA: TGTGCCAGCAGCGACGAGGACAGGGCCTACGAGCAGTACTTC

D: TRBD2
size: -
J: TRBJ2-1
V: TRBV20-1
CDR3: CSASNPGLGIGNEQFF
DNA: TGCAGTGCTAGTAACCCGGGACTAGGAATCGGCAATGAGCAGTTCTTC

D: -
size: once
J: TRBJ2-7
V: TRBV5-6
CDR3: CASSPFTSTYEQYF
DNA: TGTGCCAGCAGCCCATTTACAAGTACCTACGAGCAGTACTTC

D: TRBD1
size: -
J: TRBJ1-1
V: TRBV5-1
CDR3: CASSVDRGFPEAFF
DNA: TGCGCCAGCAGCGTGGACAGGGGTTTCCCTGAAGCTTTCTTT

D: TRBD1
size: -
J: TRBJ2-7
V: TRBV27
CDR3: CASSQLTGTGGDEQYF
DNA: TGTGCCAGCAGTCAGCTAACCGGGACAGGGGGCGACGAGCAGTACTTC

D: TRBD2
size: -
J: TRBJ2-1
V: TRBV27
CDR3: CASSLSPTSVNEQFF
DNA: TGTGCCAGCAGTTTATCCCCGACTAGCGTTAATGAGCAGTTCTTC

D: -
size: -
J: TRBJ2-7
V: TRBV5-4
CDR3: CASSFERDTSYEQYF
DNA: TGTGCCAGCAGCTTCGAACGGGACACATCCTACGAGCAGTACTTC

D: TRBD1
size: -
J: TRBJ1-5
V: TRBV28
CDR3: CASSGQGSGQPQHF
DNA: TGTGCCAGCAGTGGACAGGGCTCAGGTCAGCCCCAGCATTTT

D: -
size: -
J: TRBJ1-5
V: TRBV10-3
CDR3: CAISEQDSSNQPQHF
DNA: TGTGCCATCAGTGAGCAAGACAGTTCCAATCAGCCCCAGCATTTT

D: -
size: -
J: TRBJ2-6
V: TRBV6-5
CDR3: CASTRPGVGANVLTF
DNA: TGTGCCAGCACCCGCCCCGGGGTTGGGGCCAACGTCCTGACTTTC

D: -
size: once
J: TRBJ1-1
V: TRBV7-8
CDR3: CASSLVTGLTEAFF
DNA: TGTGCCAGCAGCTTGGTCACAGGTCTCACTGAAGCTTTCTTT

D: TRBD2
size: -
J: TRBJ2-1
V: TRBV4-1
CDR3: CASSLQGLGSSYEQFF
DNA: TGCGCCAGCAGCCTCCAGGGACTAGGGTCATCATATGAGCAGTTCTTC

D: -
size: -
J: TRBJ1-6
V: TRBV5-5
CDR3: CASSLSWDPRREDSPLHF
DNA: TGTGCCAGCAGCCTATCGTGGGACCCTAGGAGGGAGGATTCACCCCTCCACTTT

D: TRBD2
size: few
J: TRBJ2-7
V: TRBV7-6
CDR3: CASSPGLAGVRLPYEQYF
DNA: TGTGCCAGCAGCCCCGGACTAGCGGGAGTCCGCTTGCCCTACGAGCAGTACTTC

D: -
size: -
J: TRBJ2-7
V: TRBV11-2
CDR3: CASSSGLIYEQYF
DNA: TGTGCCAGCAGCTCGGGACTTATCTACGAGCAGTACTTC

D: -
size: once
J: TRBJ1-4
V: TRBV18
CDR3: CASSLAATNEKLFF
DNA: TGTGCCAGCTCACTGGCAGCAACTAATGAAAAACTGTTTTTT

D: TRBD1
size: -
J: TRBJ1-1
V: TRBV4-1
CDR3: CASSPRDRDTEAFF
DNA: TGCGCCAGCAGCCCTCGGGACAGGGACACTGAAGCTTTCTTT